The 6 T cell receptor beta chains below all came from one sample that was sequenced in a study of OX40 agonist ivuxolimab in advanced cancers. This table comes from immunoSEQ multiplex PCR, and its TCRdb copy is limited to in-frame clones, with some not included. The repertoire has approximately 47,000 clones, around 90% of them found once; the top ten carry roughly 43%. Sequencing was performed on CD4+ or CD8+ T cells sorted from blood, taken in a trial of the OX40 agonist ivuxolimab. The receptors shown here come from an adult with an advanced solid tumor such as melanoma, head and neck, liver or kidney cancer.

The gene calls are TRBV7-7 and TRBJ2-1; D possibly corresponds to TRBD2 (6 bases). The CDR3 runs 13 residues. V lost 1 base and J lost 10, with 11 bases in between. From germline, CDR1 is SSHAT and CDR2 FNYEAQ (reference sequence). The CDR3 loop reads CASSLDGGVEQFF. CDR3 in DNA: TGTGCCAGCAGCTTAGACGGAGGGGTGGAGCAGTTCTTC.

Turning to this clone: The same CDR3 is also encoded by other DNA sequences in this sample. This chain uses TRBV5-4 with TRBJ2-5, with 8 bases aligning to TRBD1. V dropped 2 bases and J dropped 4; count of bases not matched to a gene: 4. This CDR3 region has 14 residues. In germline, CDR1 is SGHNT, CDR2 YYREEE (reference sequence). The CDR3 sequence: CASSFGQGGETQYF. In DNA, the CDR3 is TGTGCCAGCAGCTTTGGACAGGGCGGAGAGACCCAGTACTTC.

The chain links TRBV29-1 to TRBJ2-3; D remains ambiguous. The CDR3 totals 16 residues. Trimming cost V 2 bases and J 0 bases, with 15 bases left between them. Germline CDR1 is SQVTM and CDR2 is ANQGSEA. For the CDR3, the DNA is TGCAGCGTTGAACTCGGGCTGGAACCTAGCACAGATACGCAGTATTTT. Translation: CSVELGLEPSTDTQYF.

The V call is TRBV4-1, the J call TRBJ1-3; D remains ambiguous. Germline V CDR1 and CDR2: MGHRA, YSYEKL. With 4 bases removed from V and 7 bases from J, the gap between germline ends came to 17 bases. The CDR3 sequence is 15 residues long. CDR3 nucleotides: TGCGCCAGCAGCCTCGGGGAGGGCGGGCGGAACACCATATATTTT. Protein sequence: CASSLGEGGRNTIYF.

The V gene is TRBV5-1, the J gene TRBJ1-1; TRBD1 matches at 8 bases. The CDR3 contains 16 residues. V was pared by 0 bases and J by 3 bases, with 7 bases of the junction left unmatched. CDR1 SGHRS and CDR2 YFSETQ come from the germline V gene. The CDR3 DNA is TGCGCCAGCAGCTTGGGTTTGGCAGGGGGCCACACTGAAGCTTTCTTT. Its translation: CASSLGLAGGHTEAFF.

The CDR3: CASSETYNSPLHF. For the CDR3, the DNA is TGCGCCAGCAGCGAGACATATAATTCACCCCTCCACTTT. The J gene is TRBJ1-6, the V gene TRBV4-3; D not resolved. This CDR3 has 13 residues. Looked up from germline, CDR1 is LGHNA and CDR2 is YSLEER. V was pared by 5 bases and J by 4 bases, with 6 bases between.